The 29 T cell receptor beta chains below were found in one sample sequenced in a study of identifying expanded T cells in peripheral blood. Sequencing used immunoSEQ multiplex PCR; TCRdb keeps in-frame clones, though not all of them. The sample has around 120,000 clones; 70% to 90% are singletons. The specimen sequenced was blood. These receptors all stem from a person between 18 and 69 years old in good health.

The rearrangement joins TRBV7-9 to TRBJ1-3; D is ambiguous. CDR1 and CDR2 (germline): SEHNR, FQNEAQ (reference sequence). Trimming stripped 7 bases from V and 3 bases from J, with 13 bases between. The CDR3 runs to 14 residues. The chain's CDR3 is CASTWRGNGNTIYF. CDR3 bases: TGTGCCAGCACCTGGCGGGGTAATGGAAACACCATATATTTT.

The gene calls are TRBV6-6 and TRBJ2-3, with TRBD2 identical over 9 bases. CDR1 and CDR2 from the germline V gene are MNHNY and SVGAGI (reference sequence). This CDR3 has 14 residues. V lost 2 bases, J lost 4 bases, and 1 base stayed unmatched. CDR3 amino acids: CASSYQREADTQYF. The CDR3 DNA is TGTGCCAGCAGTTACCAGCGGGAGGCAGATACGCAGTATTTT.

The rearrangement joins TRBV11-2 to TRBJ2-7, with TRBD2 matching 7 bases. This CDR3 has 15 residues. Unmatched junction bases numbered 16, after V lost 5 bases and J lost 9 bases. The germline gives CDR1 SGHAT, CDR2 FQNNGV. The CDR3 DNA is TGTGCCAGCAGCCCAACTAGCGTTGCTTCTACGATGCAGTACTTC. Residues: CASSPTSVASTMQYF.

The chain recombines TRBV30 with TRBJ1-3, with D possibly being TRBD1 (5 bases). CDR1 is GTSNPN, CDR2 SVGIG, per germline (reference sequence). V lost 4 bases and J 0 bases, leaving 10 bases between the germline ends. This CDR3 has 14 amino acids. Here the CDR3 DNA reads TGTGCCTGGAACAGGCTACCCTCTGGAAACACCATATATTTT. It codes for CAWNRLPSGNTIYF.

On this clone itself: Germline and junction disagree at one end, which may indicate a read error. This chain uses TRBV7-2 with TRBJ2-7; 9 bases match TRBD1. Germline V gene lookup returns CDR1 SGHTA and CDR2 FQGNSA. CDR3 length: 12 residues. CDR3 in amino acids: CASSSRGGQGSF. The DNA for the CDR3 is TGTGCCAGCAGCTCGAGGGGGGGACAGGGCTCCTTC.

This chain uses TRBV30 with TRBJ1-1; unclear D gene. Germline assignment: CDR1 GTSNPN and CDR2 SVGIG (reference sequence). CDR3 length: 13 residues. Trimming stripped 4 bases from V and 3 bases from J, with 12 bases between. This chain's CDR3 is CAWTLLLDTEAFF. The CDR3 DNA is TGTGCCTGGACCCTCCTCCTGGACACTGAAGCTTTCTTT.

The V gene is TRBV7-8, the J gene TRBJ1-2, with 11 bases matching TRBD1. With V trimmed by 0 bases and J by 7 bases, 7 bases remained unmatched. This CDR3 is 16 amino acids long. From germline, CDR1 is SGHVS and CDR2 FQNEAQ. For the CDR3, the DNA is TGTGCCAGCAGCTTAGCGCAGGGACAGGGGGTTGGTGGCTACACCTTC. This codes for CASSLAQGQGVGGYTF.

The rearrangement links TRBV28 to TRBJ2-1, with D possibly matching TRBD1 (6 bases). Germline values: CDR1 MDHEN, CDR2 SYDVKM. Trimming pared 5 bases from V and 7 bases from J, leaving 12 bases between. The CDR3 is made up of 13 amino acids. As DNA, the CDR3 is TGTGCCAGCAGTAATCCACAGGGAAATGAGCAGTTCTTC. It specifies CASSNPQGNEQFF. Full variable domain (remainder filled in from reference TRBV28 and TRBJ2-1): DVKVTQSSRYLVKRTGEKVFLECVQDMDHENMFWYRQDPGLGLRLIYFSYDVKMKEKGDIPEGYSVSREKKERFSLILESASTNQTSMYLCASSNPQGNEQFFGPGTRLTVL.

Regarding this clone: Other DNA sequences in the same sample also yield this CDR3. The chain carries TRBV5-1 and TRBJ1-2, with a tentative D call TRBD1 (5 bases). The CDR3 is made up of 13 amino acids. Trimming stripped 0 bases from V and 4 bases from J, with 7 bases between. Germline V CDR1 and CDR2: SGHRS, YFSETQ. Here the CDR3 DNA reads TGCGCCAGCAGCTTGGACAGGCTCTATGGCTACACCTTC. This gives the protein CASSLDRLYGYTF.

The chain's CDR3 is CASDPWGPSQPQHF. CDR3 coding DNA: TGTGCCAGTGACCCGTGGGGGCCTAGCCAGCCCCAGCATTTT. The V call is TRBV19, the J call TRBJ1-5; a possible D gene is TRBD1 (6 bases). Germline assignment: CDR1 LNHDA and CDR2 SQIVND (reference sequence). This CDR3 comprises 14 residues. Trimming took off 8 bases at V and 7 bases at J, with 18 bases between the two ends.

The chain joins TRBV29-1 to TRBJ1-5; D unresolved. Germline loops: CDR1 SQVTM, CDR2 ANQGSEA. The CDR3 runs 12 residues. Trimming left V 0 bases short and J 7 bases short, with 7 bases between. CDR3 nucleotide sequence: TGCAGCGTTGAAGAGGGAGGGCAGCCCCAGCATTTT. Protein: CSVEEGGQPQHF.

The chain links TRBV7-9 to TRBJ2-7; no clear D gene. The CDR3 runs 15 residues. Germline-derived CDR1 and CDR2 are SEHNR and FQNEAQ (reference sequence). V was clipped by 0 bases and J by 0 bases, with 9 bases between them. CDR3 in amino acids: CASSLARQTSYEQYF. The CDR3 DNA is TGTGCCAGCAGCTTAGCGCGGCAGACCTCCTACGAGCAGTACTTC.

V usage is TRBV29-1 and J usage is TRBJ2-7; D is uncertain. V gave up 6 bases and J gave up 5 bases, with 20 bases separating them. The CDR3 sequence is 14 residues long. Germline V gives CDR1 SQVTM, CDR2 ANQGSEA. The CDR3 loop reads CSVQKPKGKDEQYF. Here the CDR3 DNA reads TGCAGCGTCCAAAAACCGAAAGGGAAGGACGAGCAGTACTTC.

This clone was found once. The rearrangement links TRBV7-9 to TRBJ2-7; D assignment may be TRBD1 or TRBD2 (5 bases each). The germline CDR1 and CDR2 sequences are SEHNR and FQNEAQ (reference sequence). The CDR3 spans 12 residues. Trimming cost V 9 bases and J 4 bases, with 13 bases left between them. CDR3 DNA sequence: TGTGCCAGTGGGGGAGACTATTACGAGCAGTACTTC. It encodes CASGGDYYEQYF.

The rearrangement uses TRBV5-6 and TRBJ1-2; D is uncertain. Trimming removed 0 bases from V and 6 bases from J, with 18 bases in between. This CDR3 has 16 residues. Per the germline V gene, CDR1 is SGHDT and CDR2 is YYEEEE. The DNA for the CDR3 is TGTGCCAGCAGCTTGGAGGACGGCGGCGGATGGGATGGCTACACCTTC. It codes for CASSLEDGGGWDGYTF. The full variable domain, rest sourced from reference TRBV5-6 and TRBJ1-2, is DAGVTQSPTHLIKTRGQQVTLRCSPKSGHDTVSWYQQALGQGPQFIFQYYEEEERQRGNFPDRFSGHQFPNYSSELNVNALLLGDSALYLCASSLEDGGGWDGYTFGSGTRLTVV.

CDR3 residues: CASSQPGHHSPGAKNIQYF. DNA of the CDR3: TGTGCCAGCAGCCAACCGGGACACCACTCTCCGGGAGCCAAAAACATTCAGTACTTC. This chain joins TRBV11-2 and TRBJ2-4; D is perhaps TRBD1 (6 bases). Germline CDR1 SGHAT, CDR2 FQNNGV. Trimming removed 5 bases from V and 0 bases from J, with 23 bases in between. The CDR3 has 19 residues.

This clone came up once. The rearrangement joins TRBV13 to TRBJ1-2; D possibly corresponds to TRBD1 (6 bases). The V and J ends lost 6 bases and 5 bases respectively, with 16 bases between them. The germline gives CDR1 PRHDT, CDR2 FYEKMQ (reference sequence). This CDR3 contains 14 residues. CDR3 DNA sequence: TGTGCCAGCAGAGTCGGGACACATGAGTATGGCTACACCTTC. It yields the protein CASRVGTHEYGYTF.

The rearrangement uses TRBV18 and TRBJ1-2; a possible D gene is TRBD1 (6 bases). The CDR3 runs to 14 residues. V lost 2 bases and J 7 bases, leaving 14 bases between the germline ends. The germline CDR1 and CDR2 sequences are KGHSH and LQKENI. As DNA, the CDR3 is TGTGCCAGCTCACCATCACCAGGGGCTAGTGGCTACACCTTC. It translates to CASSPSPGASGYTF.

V is TRBV7-2 and J is TRBJ2-3; 9 nucleotides line up with TRBD1. There are 14 residues in the CDR3. Germline loops: CDR1 SGHTA, CDR2 FQGNSA. V lost 8 bases, J lost 5 bases, and 8 bases stayed unmatched. CDR3 protein: CASGPGQGVDTQYF. The CDR3 nucleotides are TGTGCCAGCGGACCGGGACAGGGTGTAGATACGCAGTATTTT.

The chain recombines TRBV7-9 with TRBJ1-3; tentatively, D is TRBD1 (5 bases). This CDR3 is 15 amino acids long. Germline lookup yields CDR1 SEHNR and CDR2 FQNEAQ (reference sequence). V was pared by 0 bases and J by 0 bases, with 6 bases between. CDR3: CASSLAGHSGNTIYF. The CDR3 bases are TGTGCCAGCAGCTTAGCGGGGCACTCTGGAAACACCATATATTTT.

V is TRBV7-2 and J is TRBJ1-2; D remains ambiguous. The V end lost 5 bases, the J end lost 6 bases, and 13 bases lay between the germline ends. CDR1 is SGHTA and CDR2 is FQGNSA in the germline V gene. CDR3 length equals 13 residues. CDR3 amino acids: CASSPAREDGYTF. In DNA form, the CDR3 reads TGTGCCAGCAGCCCTGCTCGGGAGGATGGCTACACCTTC.

The genes are TRBV28 and TRBJ1-4; the D gene is possibly TRBD1 (6 bases). The CDR3 has 15 residues. Trimming shortened V by 6 bases and J by 1 base, and 12 bases separated the two germline ends. Germline CDR1 reads MDHEN; CDR2 reads SYDVKM. Written as DNA, the CDR3 is TGTGCCAGCAGCCTAGGGGGGGGAACTAATGAAAAACTGTTTTTT. Translated, it gives CASSLGGGTNEKLFF.

The gene calls are TRBV5-1 and TRBJ1-1; D perhaps matches TRBD1 (5 bases). V was pared by 4 bases and J by 3 bases, with 22 bases between. Germline V gene data show CDR1 as SGHRS and CDR2 as YFSETQ. The CDR3 has 17 residues. CDR3 bases: TGCGCCAGCAGCCTCTCTATTGGTTCATCGGGGGACACTGAAGCTTTCTTT. It translates to CASSLSIGSSGDTEAFF.

This chain joins TRBV7-9 and TRBJ2-1; 7 bases line up with TRBD1. The CDR3 runs 15 residues. J was trimmed by 2 bases and V by 6 bases; bases with no gene match: 7. Germline CDR1 SEHNR, CDR2 FQNEAQ (reference sequence). CDR3 nucleotides: TGTGCCAGCAGAGACAGGGACCGAGCCTACAATGAGCAGTTCTTC. Amino acid sequence: CASRDRDRAYNEQFF.

V gene TRBV2 combines with J gene TRBJ2-7, with 8 bases fitting TRBD1. Germline lookup yields CDR1 SNHLY and CDR2 FYNNEI. Unmatched junction bases numbered 8, after V lost 6 bases and J lost 7 bases. The CDR3 is 13 amino acids. CDR3 residues: CASRLTDRGEQYF. CDR3 nucleotides: TGTGCCAGCAGACTAACTGACAGGGGTGAGCAGTACTTC.

This sequence joins TRBV27 and TRBJ1-2; 8 positions agree with TRBD1. The CDR3 runs to 14 residues. Looked up from germline, CDR1 is MNHEY and CDR2 is SMNVEV (reference sequence). The V segment lost 6 bases and the J segment 4 bases; nucleotides outside the gene matches: 7. CDR3 nucleotide sequence: TGTGCCAGCAGCAGGACAGGGATTTTCTATGGCTACACCTTC. Its protein is CASSRTGIFYGYTF.

The chain is built from TRBV19 and TRBJ1-1; 10 bases agree with TRBD1. The ends lost 4 bases at V and 1 base at J; junction bases unmatched: 9. CDR1 is LNHDA and CDR2 is SQIVND in the germline V gene (reference sequence). The length of the CDR3 is 17 residues. CDR3 nucleotide sequence: TGTGCCAGTAGTAAGGGACAGGGGATCGACTGGAACACTGAAGCTTTCTTT. This sequence encodes CASSKGQGIDWNTEAFF.

The rearrangement joins TRBV27 to TRBJ2-7; 8 bases are a match to TRBD1. Losses at the gene ends were 0 bases for V and 1 base for J; bases not matched to a gene: 5. The V gene's germline CDR1 is MNHEY and CDR2 SMNVEV (reference sequence). The CDR3 length is 16 residues. CDR3: CASSLSDRGLSYEQYF. The CDR3 DNA sequence: TGTGCCAGCAGTTTATCAGACAGGGGCCTGTCCTACGAGCAGTACTTC.

The chain carries TRBV15 and TRBJ2-1; TRBD2 might be the D (5 bases). This CDR3 contains 14 residues. The germline gives CDR1 LNHNV, CDR2 YYDKDF (reference sequence). The V end was cut by 3 bases, the J end by 4 bases, with 10 bases between. CDR3 amino acids: CATSSTGFYNEQFF. The CDR3 nucleotides read TGTGCCACCAGCAGTACGGGGTTTTACAATGAGCAGTTCTTC.